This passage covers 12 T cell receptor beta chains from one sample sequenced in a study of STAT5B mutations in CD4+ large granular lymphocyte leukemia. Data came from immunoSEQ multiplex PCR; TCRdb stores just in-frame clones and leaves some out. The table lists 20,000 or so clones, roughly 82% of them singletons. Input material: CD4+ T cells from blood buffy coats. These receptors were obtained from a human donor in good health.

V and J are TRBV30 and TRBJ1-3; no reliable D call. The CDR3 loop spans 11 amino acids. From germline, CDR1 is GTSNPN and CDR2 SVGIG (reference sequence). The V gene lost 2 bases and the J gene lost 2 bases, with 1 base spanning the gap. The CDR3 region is CAWSPGNTIYF. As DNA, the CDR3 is TGTGCCTGGAGTCCTGGAAACACCATATATTTT. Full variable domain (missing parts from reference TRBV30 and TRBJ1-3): SQTIHQWPATLVQPVGSPLSLECTVEGTSNPNLYWYRQAAGRGLQLLFYSVGIGQISSEVPQNLSASRPQDRQFILSSKKLLLSDSGFYLCAWSPGNTIYFGEGSWLTVV.

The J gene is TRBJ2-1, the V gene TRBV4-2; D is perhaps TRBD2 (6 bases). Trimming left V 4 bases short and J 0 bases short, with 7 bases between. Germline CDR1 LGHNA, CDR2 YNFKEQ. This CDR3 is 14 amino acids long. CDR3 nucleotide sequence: TGTGCCAGCAGCCTCGGGAGCTCCTACAATGAGCAGTTCTTC. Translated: CASSLGSSYNEQFF.

CDR3 loop: CAWGSADTQYF. DNA for the CDR3: TGTGCCTGGGGAAGTGCAGATACGCAGTATTTT. The chain uses TRBV30 and TRBJ2-3; D gene unclear. The CDR3 has 11 amino acids. The germline V gene encodes CDR1 GTSNPN and CDR2 SVGIG (reference sequence). The V end lost 5 bases, the J end lost 4 bases, and 7 bases lay between the germline ends.

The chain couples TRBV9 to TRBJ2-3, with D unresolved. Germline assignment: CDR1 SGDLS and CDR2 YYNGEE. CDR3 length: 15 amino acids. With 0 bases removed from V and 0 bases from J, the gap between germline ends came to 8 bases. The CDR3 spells CASSVVLGSTDTQYF. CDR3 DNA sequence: TGTGCCAGCAGCGTAGTCCTGGGTAGCACAGATACGCAGTATTTT.

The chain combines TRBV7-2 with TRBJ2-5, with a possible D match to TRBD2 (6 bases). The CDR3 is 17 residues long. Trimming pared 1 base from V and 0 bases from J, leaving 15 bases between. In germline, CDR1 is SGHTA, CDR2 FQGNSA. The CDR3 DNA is TGTGCCAGCAGCTTAGGACGGGTCGGGGGAGACCAAGAGACCCAGTACTTC. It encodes CASSLGRVGGDQETQYF.

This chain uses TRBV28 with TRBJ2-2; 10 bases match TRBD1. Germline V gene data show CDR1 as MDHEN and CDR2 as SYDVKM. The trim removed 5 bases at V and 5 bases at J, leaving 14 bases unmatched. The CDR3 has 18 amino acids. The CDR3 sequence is CASSRAPARTGGTGELFF. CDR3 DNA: TGTGCCAGCAGTCGTGCCCCCGCTCGGACAGGGGGTACCGGGGAGCTGTTTTTT.

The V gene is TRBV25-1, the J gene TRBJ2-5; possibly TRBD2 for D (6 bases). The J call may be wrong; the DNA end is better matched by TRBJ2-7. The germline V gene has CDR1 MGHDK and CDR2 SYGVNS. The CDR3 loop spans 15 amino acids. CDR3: CASSDWAGSSYEQYF. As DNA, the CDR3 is TGTGCCAGCAGTGATTGGGCGGGAAGCTCCTACGAGCAGTACTTC.

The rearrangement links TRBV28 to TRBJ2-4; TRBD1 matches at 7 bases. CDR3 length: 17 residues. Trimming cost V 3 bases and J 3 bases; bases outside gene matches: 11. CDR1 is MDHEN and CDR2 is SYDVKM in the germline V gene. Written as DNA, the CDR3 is TGTGCCAGCAGTTTCCGGGCGACAGGGAAAGGCAAAAACATTCAGTACTTC. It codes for CASSFRATGKGKNIQYF.

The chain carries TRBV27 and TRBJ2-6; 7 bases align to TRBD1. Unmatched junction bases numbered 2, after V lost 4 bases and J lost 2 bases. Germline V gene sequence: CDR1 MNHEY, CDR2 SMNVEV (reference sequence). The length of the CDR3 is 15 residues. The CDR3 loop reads CASSSQGAGANVLTF. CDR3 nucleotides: TGTGCCAGCAGTTCCCAGGGGGCTGGGGCCAACGTCCTGACTTTC.

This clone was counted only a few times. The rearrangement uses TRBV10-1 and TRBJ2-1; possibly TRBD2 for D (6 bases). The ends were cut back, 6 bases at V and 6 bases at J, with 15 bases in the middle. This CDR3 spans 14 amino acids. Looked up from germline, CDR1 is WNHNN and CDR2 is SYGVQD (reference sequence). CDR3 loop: CASSDTSIRNEQFF. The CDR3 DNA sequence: TGCGCCAGCAGCGATACTAGCATACGCAATGAGCAGTTCTTC.

In DNA, the CDR3 is TGTGCCAGCAGTCTACAGGGGGCAGGAAGAGATACGCAGTATTTT. It yields the protein CASSLQGAGRDTQYF. The chain employs TRBV27 and TRBJ2-3; 9 positions agree with TRBD1. This CDR3 has 15 residues. V lost 5 bases to trimming and J lost 5 bases; unmatched junction nucleotides: 8. Germline assignment: CDR1 MNHEY and CDR2 SMNVEV (reference sequence).

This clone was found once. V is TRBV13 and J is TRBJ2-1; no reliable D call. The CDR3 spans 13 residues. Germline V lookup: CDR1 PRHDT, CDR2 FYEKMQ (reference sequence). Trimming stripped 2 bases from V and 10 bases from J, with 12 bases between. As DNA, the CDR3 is TGTGCCAGCAGCTTAAATCTCTTACGGGAGCAGTTCTTC. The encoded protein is CASSLNLLREQFF. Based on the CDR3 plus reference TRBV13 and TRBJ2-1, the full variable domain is AAGVIQSPRHLIKEKRETATLKCYPIPRHDTVYWYQQGPGQDPQFLISFYEKMQSDKGSIPDRFSAQQFSDYHSELNMSSLELGDSALYFCASSLNLLREQFFGPGTRLTVL.